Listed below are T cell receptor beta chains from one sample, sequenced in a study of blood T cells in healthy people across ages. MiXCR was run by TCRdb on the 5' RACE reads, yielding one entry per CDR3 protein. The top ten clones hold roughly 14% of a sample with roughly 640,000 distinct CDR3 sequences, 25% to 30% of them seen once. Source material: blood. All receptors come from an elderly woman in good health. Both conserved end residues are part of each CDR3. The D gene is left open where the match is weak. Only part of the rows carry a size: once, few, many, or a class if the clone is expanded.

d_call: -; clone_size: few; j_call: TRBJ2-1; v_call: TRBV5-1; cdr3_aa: CASSLWAGTALNEQFF; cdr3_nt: TGCGCCAGCAGCCTCTGGGCCGGGACTGCCCTCAATGAGCAGTTCTTC
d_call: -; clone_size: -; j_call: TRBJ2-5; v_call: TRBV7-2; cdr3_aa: CASSFPKQETQYF; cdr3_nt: TGTGCCAGCAGCTTTCCCAAACAAGAGACCCAGTACTTC
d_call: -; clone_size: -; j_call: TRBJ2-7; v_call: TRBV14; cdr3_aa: CASSQVGAAAYEQYF; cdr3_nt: TGTGCCAGCAGCCAAGTGGGGGCAGCGGCTTACGAGCAGTACTTC
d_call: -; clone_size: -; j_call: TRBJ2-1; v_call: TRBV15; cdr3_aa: CATSRDRISGEQFF; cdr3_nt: TGTGCCACCAGCAGAGATCGTATATCCGGGGAGCAGTTCTTC
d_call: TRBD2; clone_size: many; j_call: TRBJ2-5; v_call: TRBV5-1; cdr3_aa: CASSPQAGDQETQYF; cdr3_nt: TGCGCCAGCAGCCCACAAGCGGGGGACCAAGAGACCCAGTACTTC
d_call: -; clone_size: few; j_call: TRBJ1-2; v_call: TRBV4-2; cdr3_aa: CASSQNEGSGSGYTF; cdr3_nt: TGTGCCAGCAGCCAAAACGAGGGCTCCGGTTCTGGCTACACCTTC
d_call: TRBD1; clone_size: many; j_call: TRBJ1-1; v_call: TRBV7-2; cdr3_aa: CASSPRQGTTEAFF; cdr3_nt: TGTGCCAGCAGCCCACGACAGGGGACCACTGAAGCTTTCTTT
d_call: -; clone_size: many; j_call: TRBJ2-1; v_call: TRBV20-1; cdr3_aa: CSAAEYSSYNEQFF; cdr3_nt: TGCAGTGCCGCAGAATACAGCTCCTACAATGAGCAGTTCTTC
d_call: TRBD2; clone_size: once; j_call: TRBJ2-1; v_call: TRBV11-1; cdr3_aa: CASSYRPGLAGVLKVSYNEQFF; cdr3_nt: TGTGCCAGCAGCTATCGTCCGGGACTAGCGGGAGTCCTTAAGGTCTCCTACAATGAGCAGTTCTTC
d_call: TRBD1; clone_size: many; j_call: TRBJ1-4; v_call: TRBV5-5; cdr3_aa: CASSLGTANEKLFF; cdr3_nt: TGTGCCAGCAGCTTAGGGACAGCTAATGAAAAACTGTTTTTT
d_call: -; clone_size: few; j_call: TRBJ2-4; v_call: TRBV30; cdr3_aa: CAWSVLENIQYF; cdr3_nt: TGTGCCTGGAGTGTACTAGAAAACATTCAGTACTTC
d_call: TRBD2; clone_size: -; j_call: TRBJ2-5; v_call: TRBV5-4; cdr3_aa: CASRTAGTRNNEQYF; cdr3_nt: TGTGCCAGCAGAACTGCCGGGACTAGAAATAATGAGCAGTACTTC
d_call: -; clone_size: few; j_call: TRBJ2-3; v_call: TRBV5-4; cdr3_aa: CASSLVGPSNPQYF; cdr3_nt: TGTGCCAGCAGCTTGGTCGGCCCCTCGAATCCGCAGTATTTT
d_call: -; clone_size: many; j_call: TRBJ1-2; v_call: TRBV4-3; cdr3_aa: CASSHDALGQHNYGYTF; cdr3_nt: TGCGCCAGCAGCCACGATGCTCTGGGACAACATAACTATGGCTACACCTTC
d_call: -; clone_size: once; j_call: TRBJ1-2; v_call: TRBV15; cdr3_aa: CATSRDKGANTLGYTF; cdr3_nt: TGTGCCACCAGCAGAGATAAAGGGGCCAACACCCTGGGCTACACCTTC
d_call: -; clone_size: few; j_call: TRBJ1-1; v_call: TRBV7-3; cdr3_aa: CASSTNRQGEAFF; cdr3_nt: TGTGCCAGCAGCACAAATAGGCAGGGGGAAGCTTTCTTT